Detailed here is one T cell receptor (beta chain). Its antigen is not known. These data belong to a study of T cell responses to AZD1222 COVID-19 vaccine. Whole-study results and caveats: AZD1222 recipients seropositive at baseline numbered only five or six. Spike-wide coverage was observed for vaccine-associated CD4 TCRs, with dominant responses at 160-218 and 743-854. Mostly white British, mostly female donors; authors suggested clonal diversity may be underestimated.

The assay was immunoSEQ multiplex PCR, and TCRdb's table has in-frame clones only and misses some. The data hold around 33,000 clones, with approximately 90% observed a single time. The sequencing here drew on peripheral blood, taken on day 0 of AZD1222 vaccination. This receptor was taken from an adult in good health.

The CDR3 protein is CASSQARLAYEQYF. The DNA of the CDR3 is TGCGCCAGCAGCCAAGCAAGACTGGCCTACGAGCAGTACTTC. The chain carries TRBV4-1 and TRBJ2-7; D is undetermined. Germline V CDR1 and CDR2: MGHRA, YSYEKL. The CDR3 has 14 residues. V shed 1 base and J shed 2 bases, with 9 bases lying between them.